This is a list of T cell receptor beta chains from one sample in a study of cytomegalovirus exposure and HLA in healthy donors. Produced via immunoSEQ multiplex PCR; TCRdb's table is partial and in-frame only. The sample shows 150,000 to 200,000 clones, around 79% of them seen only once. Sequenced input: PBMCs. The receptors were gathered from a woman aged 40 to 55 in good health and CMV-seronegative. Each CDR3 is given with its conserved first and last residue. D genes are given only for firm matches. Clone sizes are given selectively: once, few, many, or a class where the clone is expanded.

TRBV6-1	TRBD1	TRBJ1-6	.	CASSEHGQDNYNSPLHF	TGTGCCAGCAGTGAACACGGACAGGACAACTATAATTCACCCCTCCACTTT
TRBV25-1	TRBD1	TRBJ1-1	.	CASSATGQGRNTEAFF	TGTGCCAGCAGTGCCACGGGACAGGGCCGGAACACTGAAGCTTTCTTT
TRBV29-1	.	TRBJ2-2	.	CSVRTGGVGNTGELFF	TGCAGCGTTAGGACTGGAGGGGTAGGGAACACCGGGGAGCTGTTTTTT
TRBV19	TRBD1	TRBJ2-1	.	CASTIGQGSYNEQFF	TGTGCCAGTACCATTGGACAGGGGTCGTACAATGAGCAGTTCTTC
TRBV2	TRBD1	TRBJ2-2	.	CASSALRQGRGGELFF	TGTGCCAGCAGTGCCCTCAGACAGGGACGTGGCGGGGAGCTGTTTTTT
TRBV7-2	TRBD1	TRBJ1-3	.	CASSLVQGASGNTIYF	TGTGCCAGCAGCTTAGTGCAGGGGGCGTCTGGAAACACCATATATTTT
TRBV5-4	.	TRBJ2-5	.	CASSYAVIRYNQETQYF	TGTGCCAGCAGCTATGCAGTCATCAGATACAATCAAGAGACCCAGTACTTC
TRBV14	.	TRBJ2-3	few	CASLRPGTDTQYF	TGTGCCAGCCTCCGTCCCGGCACAGATACGCAGTATTTT
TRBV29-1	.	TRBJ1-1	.	CSVTTGTSFTEAFF	TGCAGCGTGACAACCGGGACATCCTTCACTGAAGCTTTCTTT
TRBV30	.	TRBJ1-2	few	CAWSGSVRDYGYTF	TGTGCCTGGAGTGGATCGGTCCGGGACTATGGCTACACCTTC
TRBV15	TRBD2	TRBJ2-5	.	CATSRGASGGAETQYF	TGTGCCACCAGCAGAGGTGCTAGCGGGGGGGCAGAGACCCAGTACTTC
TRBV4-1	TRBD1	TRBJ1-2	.	CASSPRTGVYGYTF	TGCGCCAGCAGCCCTCGGACAGGGGTCTATGGCTACACCTTC
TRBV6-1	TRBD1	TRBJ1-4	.	CASSDPGTGGEKLFF	TGTGCCAGCAGTGATCCGGGGACAGGGGGTGAAAAACTGTTTTTT
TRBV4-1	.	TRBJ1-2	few	CASSQVPGNYGYTF	TGCGCCAGCAGCCAAGTCCCAGGGAACTATGGCTACACCTTC
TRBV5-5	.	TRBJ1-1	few	CASSLTGMNTEAFF	TGTGCCAGCAGCTTGACAGGGATGAACACTGAAGCTTTCTTT
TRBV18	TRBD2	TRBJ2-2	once	CASSPPGLAGSGELFF	TGTGCCAGCTCCCCACCGGGACTAGCGGGCTCCGGGGAGCTGTTTTTT
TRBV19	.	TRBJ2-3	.	CASSVRADTQYF	TGTGCCAGTAGTGTCAGGGCCGATACGCAGTATTTT
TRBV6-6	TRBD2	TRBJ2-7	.	CASNLGGSDTYEQYF	TGTGCCAGCAACTTGGGGGGGAGCGATACCTACGAGCAGTACTTC
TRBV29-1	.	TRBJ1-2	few	CSVVRGTEYGYTF	TGCAGCGTTGTACGAGGTACGGAGTATGGCTACACCTTC
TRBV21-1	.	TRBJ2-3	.	CASSETSGGRDTQYF	TGTGCCAGCAGTGAAACTAGCGGGGGAAGAGATACGCAGTATTTT
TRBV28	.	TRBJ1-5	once	CASSYSTGTPSNQPQHF	TGTGCCAGCAGCTACTCAACCGGGACACCTAGCAATCAGCCCCAGCATTTT
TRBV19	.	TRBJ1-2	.	CARANGYTF	TGTGCCAGAGCCAATGGCTACACCTTC
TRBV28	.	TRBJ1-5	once	CASSNYGAPTEYSNQPQHF	TGTGCCAGCAGTAATTATGGGGCCCCGACGGAATATAGCAATCAGCCCCAGCATTTT
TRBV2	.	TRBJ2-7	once	CASTQIYEQYF	TGTGCCAGCACCCAGATCTACGAGCAGTACTTC
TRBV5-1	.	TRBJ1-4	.	CASSSLQQGGHEKLFF	TGCGCCAGCAGCTCCCTTCAACAGGGCGGGCATGAAAAACTGTTTTTT
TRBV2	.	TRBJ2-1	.	CASSSRVGAWNEQFF	TGTGCCAGCAGTAGCCGCGTGGGGGCTTGGAATGAGCAGTTCTTC
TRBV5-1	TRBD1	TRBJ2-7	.	CASSSRTGRPDEQYF	TGCGCCAGCAGCTCCCGGACAGGACGACCGGACGAGCAGTACTTC
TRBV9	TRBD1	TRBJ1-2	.	CASSAATGGDYGYTF	TGTGCCAGCAGCGCTGCGACAGGGGGCGACTATGGCTACACCTTC
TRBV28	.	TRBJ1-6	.	CALKSSYNSPLHF	TGTGCCCTCAAGAGCTCCTATAATTCACCCCTCCACTTT
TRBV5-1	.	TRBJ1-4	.	CASSLVTNEGLFF	TGCGCCAGCAGCTTGGTTACTAATGAAGGACTGTTTTTT
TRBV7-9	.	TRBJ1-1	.	CASLPLGEAFF	TGTGCCAGCCTACCCCTTGGTGAAGCTTTCTTT
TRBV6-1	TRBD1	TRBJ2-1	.	CASSGVGQGMGEQFF	TGTGCCAGCAGTGGAGTAGGACAGGGGATGGGTGAGCAGTTCTTC
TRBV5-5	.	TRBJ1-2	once	CASSLVSGANYGYTF	TGTGCCAGCAGCTTGGTTTCGGGGGCTAACTATGGCTACACCTTC
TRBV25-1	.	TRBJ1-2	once	CASSENTGSWRGYTF	TGTGCCAGCAGTGAAAATACAGGGTCTTGGAGGGGCTACACCTTC
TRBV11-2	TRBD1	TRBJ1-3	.	CASSFQGAGNTIYF	TGTGCCAGCAGCTTTCAGGGGGCTGGAAACACCATATATTTT
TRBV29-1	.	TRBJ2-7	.	CSASGLDYEQYF	TGCAGCGCCTCGGGACTCGACTACGAGCAGTACTTC
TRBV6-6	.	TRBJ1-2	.	CASRGGQGRGGYTF	TGTGCCAGCAGGGGGGGGCAGGGAAGGGGTGGCTACACCTTC
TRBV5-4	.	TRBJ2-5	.	CASSFSQGETQYF	TGTGCCAGCAGCTTTTCTCAGGGAGAGACCCAGTACTTC
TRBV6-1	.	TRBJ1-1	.	CASSEGTVNTEAFF	TGTGCCAGCAGTGAAGGTACAGTGAACACTGAAGCTTTCTTT
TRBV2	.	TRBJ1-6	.	CASQPDSPNSPLHF	TGTGCCAGTCAACCGGACAGTCCCAATTCACCCCTCCACTTT
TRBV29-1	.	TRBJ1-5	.	CSVHTAQPQHF	TGCAGCGTTCACACAGCTCAGCCCCAGCATTTT
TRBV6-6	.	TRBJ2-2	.	CASSYWGLGTGELFF	TGTGCCAGCAGTTACTGGGGGCTTGGCACCGGGGAGCTGTTTTTT
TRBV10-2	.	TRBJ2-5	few	CASKGISGETQYF	TGCGCCAGCAAGGGGATTTCAGGAGAGACCCAGTACTTC
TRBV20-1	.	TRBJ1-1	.	CSASGWTEAFF	TGCAGTGCGTCGGGTTGGACTGAAGCTTTCTTT
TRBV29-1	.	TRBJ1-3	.	CSVVGQAPGGNTIYF	TGCAGCGTTGTGGGCCAGGCGCCTGGTGGAAACACCATATATTTT
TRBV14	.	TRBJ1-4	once	CASSQVRVGNEKLFF	TGTGCCAGCAGCCAAGTAAGAGTCGGTAATGAAAAACTGTTTTTT
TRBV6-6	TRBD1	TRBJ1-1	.	CASSPGQGNTEAFF	TGTGCCAGCAGTCCGGGACAGGGGAACACTGAAGCTTTCTTT
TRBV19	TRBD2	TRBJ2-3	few	CASKSGTTDTQYF	TGTGCCAGTAAGAGCGGGACTACAGATACGCAGTATTTT
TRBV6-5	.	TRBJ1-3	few	CASTGGNTIYF	TGTGCCAGCACAGGCGGAAACACCATATATTTT
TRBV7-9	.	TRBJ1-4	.	CASSTMIEKLFF	TGTGCCAGCAGCACTATGATTGAAAAACTGTTTTTT
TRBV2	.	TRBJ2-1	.	CASSDPWAPGGSSYNEQFF	TGTGCCAGCAGTGACCCCTGGGCCCCCGGGGGTAGCTCCTACAATGAGCAGTTCTTC
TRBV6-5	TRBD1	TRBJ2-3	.	CASKAGDRESDTQYF	TGTGCCAGCAAGGCCGGGGACAGGGAATCAGATACGCAGTATTTT
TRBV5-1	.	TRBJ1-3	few	CASSRTATSGNTIYF	TGCGCCAGCAGCAGGACAGCCACCTCTGGAAACACCATATATTTT
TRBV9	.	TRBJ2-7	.	CASSVDGYEQYF	TGTGCCAGCAGCGTAGACGGGTACGAGCAGTACTTC
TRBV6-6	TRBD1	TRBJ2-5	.	CASRQGQTNAETQYF	TGTGCCAGCAGACAGGGACAGACCAACGCTGAGACCCAGTACTTC
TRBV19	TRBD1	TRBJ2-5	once	CASSIDPGTGLETQYF	TGTGCCAGTAGTATAGATCCCGGGACAGGGTTGGAGACCCAGTACTTC
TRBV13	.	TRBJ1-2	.	CASSLGRGLRNTF	TGTGCCAGCAGCTTAGGTAGAGGGCTGCGGAACACCTTC
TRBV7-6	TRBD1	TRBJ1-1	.	CASSLTGFEAFF	TGTGCCAGCAGCTTGACAGGGTTTGAAGCTTTCTTT
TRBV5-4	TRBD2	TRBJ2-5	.	CASSSPLGGGETQYF	TGTGCCAGCAGCAGCCCTCTCGGCGGGGGAGAGACCCAGTACTTC